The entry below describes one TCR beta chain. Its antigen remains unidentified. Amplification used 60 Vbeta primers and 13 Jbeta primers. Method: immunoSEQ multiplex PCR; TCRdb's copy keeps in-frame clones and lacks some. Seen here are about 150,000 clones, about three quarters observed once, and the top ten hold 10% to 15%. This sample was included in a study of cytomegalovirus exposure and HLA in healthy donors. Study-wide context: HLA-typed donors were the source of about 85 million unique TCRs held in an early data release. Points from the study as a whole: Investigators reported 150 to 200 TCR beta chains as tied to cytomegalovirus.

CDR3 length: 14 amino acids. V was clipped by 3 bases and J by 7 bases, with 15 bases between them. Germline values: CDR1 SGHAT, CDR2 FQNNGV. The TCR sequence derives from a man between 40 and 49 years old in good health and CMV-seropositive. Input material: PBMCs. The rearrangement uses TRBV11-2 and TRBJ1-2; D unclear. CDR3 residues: CASSFLAGESGYTF. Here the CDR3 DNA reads TGTGCCAGCAGCTTCCTAGCTGGAGAGAGTGGCTACACCTTC. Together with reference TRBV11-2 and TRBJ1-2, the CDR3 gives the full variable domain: EAGVAQSPRYKIIEKRQSVAFWCNPISGHATLYWYQQILGQGPKLLIQFQNNGVVDDSQLPKDRFSAERLKGVDSTLKIQPAKLEDSAVYLCASSFLAGESGYTFGSGTRLTVV.